Shown below are 19 T cell receptor beta chains from a single sample sequenced in a study of blood T cells in healthy people across ages. Then a second PCR, running about 6 to 12 cycles, was carried out with a sample-barcoded 5' primer and a J-beta primer mix. From the 5' RACE reads, TCRdb called clonotypes with MiXCR, one entry per CDR3 protein. The sample includes 1,800,000 or so distinct CDR3 sequences, around 40% of them seen just once. Sequencing input: blood. All receptors derive from a human donor in good health.

As regards this clonotype: One end of the junction does not line up with germline, which may come from a read error. The CDR3 nucleotides read TGTGCCGGCAGTAACCGGGACACGAACACAGATACGCAGTATTTT. Translating it yields CAGSNRDTNTDTQYF. The chain employs TRBV6-5 and TRBJ2-3; the D gene is possibly TRBD1 (6 bases). CDR3 length: 15 amino acids. Germline V gene lookup returns CDR1 MNHEY and CDR2 SVGAGI.

This clonotype was detected only once. A much larger clone differs from this one at a single base, so this may be a read error. The chain uses TRBV14 and TRBJ2-5; no clear D gene. The V gene's germline CDR1 is SGHDN and CDR2 FVKESK. The CDR3 covers 11 residues. V was clipped by 2 bases and J by 6 bases, with 4 bases between them. The CDR3 region has the DNA TGTGCCAGCAGCCAACTGAAGACCCAGTACTTC. The encoded protein is CASSQLKTQYF.

The chain is built from TRBV10-3 and TRBJ1-2, with TRBD1 matching over 8 bases. The germline gives CDR1 ENHRY, CDR2 SYGVKD. Unmatched junction bases numbered 7, after V lost 2 bases and J lost 5 bases. This CDR3 region has 15 residues. CDR3 sequence reads: CAISEQTGGNYGYTF. The DNA for the CDR3 is TGTGCCATCAGTGAGCAAACAGGGGGTAATTATGGCTACACCTTC.

The chain is built from TRBV28 and TRBJ1-1; 8 bases agree with TRBD1. Unmatched junction bases numbered 18, after V lost 5 bases and J lost 7 bases. The CDR3 sequence is 17 residues long. Germline V lookup: CDR1 MDHEN, CDR2 SYDVKM. The CDR3 DNA reads as TGTGCCAGCAGTCATTACCCCCGAAGACAGGGGAGACATGAAGCTTTCTTT. Amino acids: CASSHYPRRQGRHEAFF. Full variable domain (remainder filled in from reference TRBV28 and TRBJ1-1): DVKVTQSSRYLVKRTGEKVFLECVQDMDHENMFWYRQDPGLGLRLIYFSYDVKMKEKGDIPEGYSVSREKKERFSLILESASTNQTSMYLCASSHYPRRQGRHEAFFGQGTRLTVV.

J is TRBJ1-1 and V is TRBV20-1; 7 bases align to TRBD1. J was trimmed by 0 bases and V by 1 base; bases with no gene match: 5. This CDR3 has 15 amino acids. Germline V gene data show CDR1 as DFQATT and CDR2 as SNEGSKA (reference sequence). For the CDR3, the DNA is TGCAGTGCTAGAGCTTCCGGGACAGTGAACACTGAAGCTTTCTTT. Translation gives CSARASGTVNTEAFF.

Many counts were recorded for this clonotype. The chain carries TRBV6-2 or TRBV6-3 and TRBJ1-1; D ambiguous. CDR3 length equals 15 residues. V lost 1 base, J lost 0 bases, and 9 bases lay in between. Germline CDR1 and CDR2: MNHEY and SVGEGT. The CDR3 coding sequence is TGTGCCAGCAGTTACTTGGGTCCGATGAACACTGAAGCTTTCTTT. It yields the protein CASSYLGPMNTEAFF.

CDR3 residues: CASSFGDNNQPQHF. The DNA of the CDR3 is TGTGCCAGCAGTTTCGGGGACAACAATCAGCCCCAGCATTTT. This rearrangement joins TRBV12-3 or TRBV12-4 to TRBJ1-5; tentative D call: TRBD1 (6 bases). This CDR3 has 14 amino acids. V lost 3 bases to trimming and J lost 3 bases, with 9 bases between them.

This clonotype was detected a few times. CDR3 nucleotide sequence: TGTGCCAGCAGCTTGACCCGACAGGGAACCTACGAGCAGTACTTC. Residues: CASSLTRQGTYEQYF. This chain connects TRBV7-8 to TRBJ2-7; TRBD1 agrees at 7 bases. The trim removed 3 bases at V and 2 bases at J, leaving 7 bases unmatched. The CDR3 extends over 15 amino acids. Looked up from germline, CDR1 is SGHVS and CDR2 is FQNEAQ.

This clonotype was seen a handful of times. The chain employs TRBV20-1 and TRBJ2-1; 9 bases line up with TRBD1. There are 14 residues in the CDR3. J lost 8 bases, V lost 6 bases, and 11 bases had no gene match. The V gene's germline CDR1 is DFQATT and CDR2 SNEGSKA (reference sequence). CDR3 amino acids: CSADRDREGHEQFF. CDR3 coding DNA: TGCAGTGCGGACCGGGACAGGGAGGGTCATGAGCAGTTCTTC.

This clonotype was recorded only once. The V call is TRBV11-3, the J call TRBJ2-3, with 12 bases aligning to TRBD2. V lost 2 bases and J lost 6; bases outside the gene matches: 12. Germline lookup yields CDR1 SGHNT and CDR2 YENEEA. The CDR3 totals 18 residues. CDR3 protein: CASSLLAGGRAAVDTQYF. DNA for the CDR3: TGTGCCAGCAGCTTACTAGCGGGGGGGCGTGCGGCTGTTGATACGCAGTATTTT.

The V call is TRBV6-4, the J call TRBJ2-1, with TRBD1 identical over 8 bases. V lost 4 bases, J lost 13 bases, and 15 bases stayed unmatched. The CDR3 length is 15 residues. Per the germline V gene, CDR1 is MRHNA and CDR2 is SNTAGT. In DNA, the CDR3 is TGTGCCAGCAGTGCGAACACAGGGGGTGGTGAGACCCAGTTCTTC. Encoded protein: CASSANTGGGETQFF.

This clonotype has only one observation. This may stem from a read error, because a much larger clone lies one nucleotide away. The gene calls are TRBV20-1 and TRBJ2-4; D is ambiguous. CDR1 and CDR2 from the germline V gene are DFQATT and SNEGSKA (reference sequence). Trimming cost V 5 bases and J 13 bases, with 24 bases left between them. CDR3 length: 14 residues. CDR3 protein: CSAWSNFSYNEQYF. CDR3 coding DNA: TGCAGTGCTTGGAGCAATTTTAGCTACAATGAGCAGTACTTC.

V gene TRBV3-1 combines with J gene TRBJ2-5; 11 bases fit TRBD2. This CDR3 spans 16 amino acids. CDR1 is LGHDT, CDR2 YNNKEL, per germline (reference sequence). Germline trimming cut 4 bases from V and 1 base from J; bases unmatched to any gene: 5. The CDR3 DNA reads as TGTGCCAGCAGCCCCTATAGCGGGGGGGCCCAAGAGACCCAGTACTTC. This sequence encodes CASSPYSGGAQETQYF.

This clonotype was seen repeatedly, ten times or more. The chain carries TRBV11-2 and TRBJ2-4; TRBD2 agrees at 7 bases. The V segment lost 3 bases and the J segment 8 bases; nucleotides outside the gene matches: 4. The CDR3 is 13 amino acids. Looked up from germline, CDR1 is SGHAT and CDR2 is FQNNGV. CDR3 sequence reads: CASSLGRGDIQYF. CDR3 bases: TGTGCCAGCAGCTTGGGACGGGGGGACATTCAGTACTTC.

This chain connects TRBV9 to TRBJ2-1; TRBD2 aligns across 11 bases. The CDR3 spans 17 residues. Looked up from germline, CDR1 is SGDLS and CDR2 is YYNGEE. Trimming took 4 bases from V and 8 from J; bases not matched to a gene: 14. The CDR3 DNA sequence: TGTGCCAGCAGCCCGCAACTAGCGGGGGCACCGTTTCATGAGCAGTTCTTC. Amino acids: CASSPQLAGAPFHEQFF.

J is TRBJ2-5 and V is TRBV5-1; a weak D match, TRBD1 (5 bases). CDR3 size: 14 residues. Trimming removed 5 bases from V and 1 base from J, with 12 bases in between. Germline CDR1 is SGHRS and CDR2 is YFSETQ. The CDR3 region is CASRGSGIQETQYF. For the CDR3, the DNA is TGCGCCAGCAGAGGATCAGGGATCCAAGAGACCCAGTACTTC. Based on the CDR3 plus reference TRBV5-1 and TRBJ2-5, the full variable domain is KAGVTQTPRYLIKTRGQQVTLSCSPISGHRSVSWYQQTPGQGLQFLFEYFSETQRNKGNFPGRFSGRQFSNSRSEMNVSTLELGDSALYLCASRGSGIQETQYFGPGTRLLVL.

This rearrangement joins TRBV6-1 to TRBJ1-2; TRBD1 agrees at 12 bases. The CDR3 consists of 18 residues. Germline trimming cut 6 bases from V and 4 bases from J; bases unmatched to any gene: 15. CDR1 and CDR2 (germline): MNHNS, SASEGT. The CDR3 spells CASSPFPGQGAGGYGYTF. In nucleotides, the CDR3 is TGTGCCAGCAGCCCGTTTCCGGGACAGGGGGCAGGAGGCTATGGCTACACCTTC.

This clonotype was counted a few times. V is TRBV12-5 and J is TRBJ1-1; D might be TRBD1 (5 bases). The germline V gene encodes CDR1 LGHNT and CDR2 FRNRAP. Trimming took 6 bases from V and 2 from J, leaving 13 bases between them. There are 14 residues in the CDR3. Written as DNA, the CDR3 is TGTGCTAGTGGATGGTACGGGGCAAACACTGAAGCTTTCTTT. Translation gives CASGWYGANTEAFF. Based on the CDR3 plus reference TRBV12-5 and TRBJ1-1, the full variable domain is DARVTQTPRHKVTEMGQEVTMRCQPILGHNTVFWYRQTMMQGLELLAYFRNRAPLDDSGMPKDRFSAEMPDATLATLKIQPSEPRDSAVYFCASGWYGANTEAFFGQGTRLTVV.

Regarding this clonotype: An end of the junction differs from the germline gene, which may be a read error. V is TRBV20-1 and J is TRBJ2-3, with D uncertain. The CDR3 has 12 residues. Germline V lookup: CDR1 DFQATT, CDR2 SNEGSKA (reference sequence). The CDR3 bases are TGCAGTGCTGACAAAGGCGCAGATGCGCAGTATTTT. This gives the protein CSADKGADAQYF.